This T cell receptor (beta chain) derives from a study of post-analysis software for immune sequencing data. Study overall: The disease courses spanned relapsing-remitting, secondary progressive and progressive-relapsing forms of multiple sclerosis.

The CDR3 extends over 14 amino acids. In germline, CDR1 is SGHRS, CDR2 YFSETQ. With 0 bases removed from V and 4 bases from J, the gap between germline ends came to 10 bases. Overall study results and limits: Among multiple sclerosis patients, normalized Chao1 diversity was significantly below that of controls. Controls showed lower frequencies than patients for 4 or 5 TRBV segments, and TRBV5-6, TRBV5-1 and TRBV20-1 were among these.

TCR beta libraries were prepared from cDNA with unique molecular identifiers. TCRdb reanalysed the PCR reads using MiXCR and keeps one entry per CDR3 protein. Here the sample spans under 200,000 distinct CDR3 sequences, 36% being singletons. This clonotype occurred a few times. Its antigen is still unknown. The receptor comes from a girl between 5 and 17 years old with multiple sclerosis. This chain uses TRBV5-1 with TRBJ1-2; D unresolved. Specimen: blood, collected after autologous hematopoietic stem cell transplantation. The CDR3 loop is CASSLESWSYGYTF. For the CDR3, the DNA is TGCGCCAGCAGCTTGGAGTCGTGGAGCTATGGCTACACCTTC.